This record covers a single T cell receptor beta chain. This sample was included in a study of T cell changes during pregnancy in multiple sclerosis. V was shortened by 3 bases and J by 1 base, with 18 bases between the two germline ends. Germline loops: CDR1 SGDLS, CDR2 YYNGEE. The CDR3 totals 17 residues. Measured with immunoSEQ multiplex PCR; TCRdb has only the in-frame clones, and not every one. Here the sample spans 47,000 or so clones, 70% to 90% being singletons. The receptor was derived from a female donor with multiple sclerosis, enrolled in a pregnancy study. The rearrangement links TRBV9 to TRBJ2-3; D is perhaps TRBD1 (6 bases). The sequenced sample was peripheral blood, obtained in the first trimester of pregnancy. CDR3 region: CASSAAFRGDRTDTQYF. Here the CDR3 DNA reads TGTGCCAGCAGCGCTGCTTTCAGGGGAGACCGCACAGATACGCAGTATTTT.